The 31 T cell receptor beta chains in this list originate from one sample, sequenced in a study of T cell repertoires in aging, cancer and after chemotherapy. TCR beta rearrangements were amplified from peripheral blood genomic DNA. A mixed TRB-A/B primer pool amplified rearranged TRB by multiplex touch-down PCR. MiXCR, run by TCRdb on the multiplex PCR reads, gives a single entry per CDR3 protein. The data contain under 7,500 distinct CDR3 sequences, about 20% of them singletons. The sequencing input was blood. The source of these receptors is a human donor with a blood cancer.

This clonotype counts as medium-sized. The chain has TRBV6-1 and TRBJ2-5; perhaps TRBD1 as D (6 bases). Germline V gene data show CDR1 as MNHNS and CDR2 as SASEGT. This CDR3 region has 15 residues. Trimming left V 2 bases short and J 3 bases short, with 13 bases between. This CDR3 reads CASSEKGDRKETQYF. DNA for the CDR3: TGTGCCAGCAGTGAAAAGGGGGACCGAAAAGAGACCCAGTACTTC.

This clonotype was seen more than once but under ten times. The chain is built from TRBV5-8 and TRBJ1-1, with D unclear. V lost 0 bases, J lost 0 bases, and 15 bases lay in between. The CDR3 is 17 amino acids. Germline V gives CDR1 SGHTS, CDR2 YDEGEE. Here the CDR3 DNA reads TGTGCCAGCAGCTTGGCATCCCGGACCGACGTGAACACTGAAGCTTTCTTT. Its protein is CASSLASRTDVNTEAFF.

The chain couples TRBV6-1 to TRBJ1-1; the D is unclear. The CDR3 is 14 residues long. The V end was cut by 8 bases, the J end by 1 base, with 14 bases between. In germline, CDR1 is MNHNS, CDR2 SASEGT. The CDR3 spells CASLSGGGNTEAFF. The CDR3 DNA is TGTGCCAGCCTGTCCGGAGGAGGGAACACTGAAGCTTTCTTT.

V gene TRBV20-1 combines with J gene TRBJ2-1, with D perhaps being TRBD1 or TRBD2 (5 bases each). Germline loops: CDR1 DFQATT, CDR2 SNEGSKA (reference sequence). The V gene lost 4 bases and the J gene lost 4 bases, with 17 bases spanning the gap. This CDR3 spans 15 amino acids. This CDR3 reads CSANVRGAGYNEQFF. Here the CDR3 DNA reads TGCAGTGCTAACGTTCGAGGGGCAGGGTACAATGAGCAGTTCTTC.

This clonotype was recorded a few times. The J gene is TRBJ2-7, the V gene TRBV5-1; TRBD1 is a possible D gene (5 bases). Germline loops: CDR1 SGHRS, CDR2 YFSETQ. Trimming removed 4 bases at V and 1 base at J, with 12 bases between. The CDR3 contains 14 residues. The CDR3, as DNA: TGCGCCAGCAGCGGTGGGGCGTCATCCTACGAGCAGTACTTC. As protein: CASSGGASSYEQYF.

By proportion, this clonotype is medium-sized. The chain has TRBV27 and TRBJ2-2, with 9 bases that match TRBD1. The J segment lost 1 base and the V segment lost 7 bases, leaving 7 bases of the junction unmatched. CDR1 MNHEY and CDR2 SMNVEV come from the germline V gene (reference sequence). CDR3 size: 16 residues. CDR3 nucleotides: TGTGCCAGCAACCGCTGGGGACAGGGGAACACCGGGGAGCTGTTTTTT. Its translation is CASNRWGQGNTGELFF.

This clonotype is medium-sized (0.01 to 0.1%) in the sample. The chain carries TRBV19 and TRBJ2-7; D is uncertain. V was clipped by 1 base and J by 4 bases, with 8 bases between them. This CDR3 is 13 amino acids long. Germline lookup yields CDR1 LNHDA and CDR2 SQIVND (reference sequence). The CDR3 here is CASSIGEGYEQYF. CDR3 in DNA: TGTGCCAGTAGTATAGGGGAAGGTTACGAGCAGTACTTC.

This clonotype was counted a few times. The J gene is TRBJ1-5, the V gene TRBV20-1; TRBD1 aligns across 8 bases. With 3 bases clipped from V and 5 bases from J, the junction kept 6 bases outside the gene matches. CDR3 length equals 14 residues. The germline V gene encodes CDR1 DFQATT and CDR2 SNEGSKA (reference sequence). DNA for the CDR3: TGCAGTGCTAGTTTGGGACAGGAGGATCAGCCCCAGCATTTT. It specifies CSASLGQEDQPQHF.

This chain uses TRBV20-1 with TRBJ2-1; TRBD2 agrees at 9 bases. The junction had 6 bases not matched to a gene; V was cut back by 6 bases and J by 9 bases. Germline V gene lookup returns CDR1 DFQATT and CDR2 SNEGSKA (reference sequence). This CDR3 region has 12 residues. The DNA for the CDR3 is TGCAGTGCCAGCGGGAGGCGGGGTGAGCAGTTCTTC. This encodes CSASGRRGEQFF.

Judged by abundance, this clonotype is medium-sized. The J gene is TRBJ2-7, the V gene TRBV13; TRBD1 is a possible D gene (6 bases). Germline V gene data show CDR1 as PRHDT and CDR2 as FYEKMQ (reference sequence). The CDR3 is 16 amino acids. Trimming took 5 bases from V and 2 from J, leaving 19 bases between them. CDR3 residues: CASSTTDRAGAYEQYF. CDR3 DNA: TGTGCCAGCAGCACCACGGACCGGGCAGGGGCCTACGAGCAGTACTTC.

About this clonotype: The junction departs from germline at one end; a sequencing error may be responsible. This chain links TRBV4-2 with TRBJ1-2, with D hard to call. The CDR3 covers 15 residues. Germline loops: CDR1 LGHNA, CDR2 YNFKEQ. The CDR3 region is CASSQGPIVDYGYTF. DNA of the CDR3: TGCGCCAGCAGCCAAGGACCAATTGTGGACTATGGCTACACCTTC.

This clonotype is medium-sized. V gene TRBV19 combines with J gene TRBJ2-5, with D perhaps matching TRBD1 (6 bases). Germline CDR1 and CDR2: LNHDA and SQIVND (reference sequence). Trimming stripped 7 bases from V and 5 bases from J, with 17 bases between. The CDR3 runs 14 residues. CDR3 DNA sequence: TGTGCCAGTACCCCGACAGGCCTCCGGGAGACCCAGTACTTC. Encoded protein: CASTPTGLRETQYF.

This clonotype occurred a few times. V gene TRBV20-1 combines with J gene TRBJ2-7; TRBD2 might be the D (6 bases). The CDR3 totals 12 residues. Germline CDR1 reads DFQATT; CDR2 reads SNEGSKA (reference sequence). Deletions cut 6 bases from V and 9 bases from J, with 18 bases between. CDR3 loop: CSALRSGVGQYF. The CDR3 DNA reads as TGCAGTGCCCTACGGTCGGGGGTGGGGCAGTACTTC.

The rearrangement links TRBV15 to TRBJ1-2; TRBD1 matches 8 bases. The CDR3 contains 16 residues. V trimming: 5 bases; J trimming: 4 bases; junction bases outside the gene matches: 12. Germline values: CDR1 LNHNV, CDR2 YYDKDF (reference sequence). This CDR3 reads CATSPGTGLWSYGYTF. CDR3 DNA: TGTGCCACCAGCCCGGGGACAGGTCTTTGGAGCTATGGCTACACCTTC.

V usage is TRBV28 and J usage is TRBJ2-5; 10 nucleotides align to TRBD1. The ends lost 5 bases at V and 5 bases at J; junction bases unmatched: 8. The CDR3 consists of 15 residues. CDR1 is MDHEN, CDR2 SYDVKM, per germline. CDR3 residues: CASSQWTGGAETQYF. CDR3 DNA: TGTGCCAGCAGTCAATGGACAGGGGGAGCGGAGACCCAGTACTTC.

This clonotype is classed as medium-sized. The chain recombines TRBV10-3 with TRBJ2-3, with 13 nucleotides matching TRBD2. The CDR3 runs 16 residues. With 10 bases clipped from V and 2 bases from J, the junction kept 9 bases outside the gene matches. Per germline, CDR1 ENHRY and CDR2 SYGVKD. CDR3 nucleotide sequence: TGTGCCAAAATCGGACTAGCGGGGGACCCCACAGATACGCAGTATTTT. Its translation is CAKIGLAGDPTDTQYF.

V and J are TRBV11-2 and TRBJ2-1, with TRBD2 as a possible D gene (5 bases). Looked up from germline, CDR1 is SGHAT and CDR2 is FQNNGV. V gave up 5 bases and J gave up 5 bases, with 10 bases separating them. This CDR3 spans 13 amino acids. This CDR3 reads CASSPGLNNEQFF. The CDR3 DNA reads as TGTGCCAGCAGCCCCGGACTCAACAATGAGCAGTTCTTC.

J is TRBJ1-1 and V is TRBV5-5, with D perhaps TRBD1 (5 bases). The CDR3 runs to 12 residues. V shed 1 base and J shed 8 bases, with 9 bases lying between them. Germline V gene data show CDR1 as SGHKS and CDR2 as YYEKEE (reference sequence). In DNA form, the CDR3 reads TGTGCCAGCAGCTTGACAGGATGGGAAGCTTTCTTT. As protein: CASSLTGWEAFF.

Judged by abundance, this clonotype is medium-sized. This chain links TRBV24-1 with TRBJ2-2, with D maybe TRBD2 (5 bases). Trimming shortened V by 4 bases and J by 8 bases, and 16 bases separated the two germline ends. Germline CDR1 KGHDR, CDR2 SFDVKD. The CDR3 loop spans 15 amino acids. The CDR3 bases are TGTGCCACCAGTGACCCCACCACCGGGGAAGGGGAGCTGTTTTTT. This codes for CATSDPTTGEGELFF.

By sample fraction, this clonotype is medium-sized. The chain carries TRBV6-5 and TRBJ1-5; D not certain. The V and J ends lost 5 bases and 9 bases respectively, with 14 bases between them. The germline CDR1 and CDR2 sequences are MNHEY and SVGAGI. CDR3 length: 13 residues. The CDR3, as DNA: TGTGCCAGCAGTCCCGAAATCCTATCGCCCCAGCATTTT. Translated, it gives CASSPEILSPQHF.

This clonotype is labeled as medium-sized. The chain has TRBV19 and TRBJ2-3, with 9 nucleotides matching TRBD1. Germline values: CDR1 LNHDA, CDR2 SQIVND (reference sequence). The CDR3 loop spans 19 amino acids. Germline trimming cut 6 bases from V and 5 bases from J; bases unmatched to any gene: 21. The CDR3 sequence: CASSQIPLRPGQGEDTQYF. The CDR3 nucleotides read TGTGCCAGTAGCCAAATACCTCTTCGCCCGGGACAGGGAGAAGATACGCAGTATTTT.

J is TRBJ1-1 and V is TRBV7-4; the D is unclear. The CDR3 contains 14 residues. Germline V gives CDR1 SGHVT, CDR2 SQSDAQ. Trimming left V 3 bases short and J 3 bases short, with 11 bases between. In DNA, the CDR3 is TGTGCCAGCAGCTTTAAGGGCAGGTACACTGAAGCTTTCTTT. Amino acid sequence: CASSFKGRYTEAFF. The whole variable domain, filled in from reference TRBV7-4 and TRBJ1-1, reads GAGVSQSPRYKVAKRGRDVALRCDSISGHVTLYWYRQTLGQGSEVLTYSQSDAQRDKSGRPSGRFSAERPERSVSTLKIQRTEQGDSAVYLCASSFKGRYTEAFFGQGTRLTVV.

A few counts support this clonotype. The V and J genes are TRBV10-3 and TRBJ1-5; D is unclear. This CDR3 comprises 14 residues. CDR1 and CDR2 (germline): ENHRY, SYGVKD. The V and J ends lost 3 bases and 7 bases respectively, with 13 bases between them. CDR3 region: CAISDPSALQPQHF. CDR3 nucleotide sequence: TGTGCCATCAGTGATCCTTCGGCGCTCCAGCCCCAGCATTTT.

The V and J genes are TRBV5-1 and TRBJ2-7, with a weak D call TRBD2 (6 bases). Germline values: CDR1 SGHRS, CDR2 YFSETQ. Trimming left V 4 bases short and J 7 bases short, with 30 bases between. The CDR3 spans 18 residues. CDR3 in amino acids: CASSPSTGGAGSNKEQYF. DNA of the CDR3: TGCGCCAGCAGCCCCAGTACAGGCGGTGCGGGGTCAAACAAAGAGCAGTACTTC.

This clonotype counts as medium-sized. This chain joins TRBV19 and TRBJ1-2, with TRBD1 matching 9 bases. From germline, CDR1 is LNHDA and CDR2 SQIVND (reference sequence). The CDR3 consists of 12 residues. Trimming took 8 bases from V and 5 from J; bases not matched to a gene: 3. The chain's CDR3 is CASGDRVYGYTF. The CDR3 DNA follows: TGTGCCAGTGGGGACAGGGTATATGGCTACACCTTC.

This sequence joins TRBV28 and TRBJ2-7, with 10 bases matching TRBD1. The CDR3 length is 13 residues. The germline V gene has CDR1 MDHEN and CDR2 SYDVKM. V gave up 5 bases and J gave up 2 bases; unmatched junction bases: 0. CDR3 nucleotide sequence: TGTGCCAGCAGTGGACAGGGGGCCTACGAGCAGTACTTC. Its translation: CASSGQGAYEQYF.

The table lists this clonotype with a few counts. This CDR3 reads CSAQRQGTGELFF. For the CDR3, the DNA is TGCAGTGCACAGAGACAGGGAACCGGGGAGCTGTTTTTT. This chain connects TRBV20-1 to TRBJ2-2, with TRBD1 matching 7 bases. The length of the CDR3 is 13 residues. V trimming: 6 bases; J trimming: 5 bases; junction bases outside the gene matches: 6. In germline, CDR1 is DFQATT, CDR2 SNEGSKA (reference sequence).

Concerning this clonotype itself: This could be a read error, since a much larger clone is one nucleotide away. The V call is TRBV20-1, the J call TRBJ2-2, with TRBD2 as a possible D gene (7 bases). This CDR3 is built from 14 residues. Germline V lookup: CDR1 DFQATT, CDR2 SNEGSKA (reference sequence). CDR3 sequence (DNA): TGCAGTGCTAGGAGGACAGAGAACAGCGGGAAGCTGTTTTTT. Its protein product is CSARRTENSGKLFF.

The rearrangement uses TRBV27 and TRBJ1-6; perhaps TRBD1 as D (5 bases). The CDR3 is 17 residues long. The germline V gene encodes CDR1 MNHEY and CDR2 SMNVEV (reference sequence). V lost 6 bases to trimming and J lost 3 bases, with 18 bases between them. CDR3 sequence: CASSESPGRYYNSPLHF. DNA for the CDR3: TGTGCCAGCAGCGAAAGCCCGGGACGGTACTATAATTCACCCCTCCACTTT.

This rearrangement joins TRBV4-3 to TRBJ1-5; no reliable D call. The CDR3 runs to 15 residues. Looked up from germline, CDR1 is LGHNA and CDR2 is YSLEER. Trimming shortened V by 0 bases and J by 5 bases, and 11 bases separated the two germline ends. The CDR3 spells CASSQESRGYQPQHF. The CDR3 DNA reads as TGCGCCAGCAGCCAAGAGTCACGGGGTTATCAGCCCCAGCATTTT.

This clonotype is medium-sized. The chain joins TRBV7-2 to TRBJ2-3; D gene unclear. Trimming took off 6 bases at V and 0 bases at J, with 4 bases between the two ends. CDR1 is SGHTA, CDR2 FQGNSA, per germline. The length of the CDR3 is 12 residues. For the CDR3, the DNA is TGTGCCAGCAGTGCAAGCACAGATACGCAGTATTTT. It encodes CASSASTDTQYF.